Listed below are T cell receptor beta chains from one sample, sequenced in a study of cytomegalovirus exposure and HLA in healthy donors. Using immunoSEQ multiplex PCR, the repertoire was profiled, and TCRdb retains in-frame clones only, with some absent. The sample carries 220,000 or so clones, 70% to 90% recorded once. Sequenced input: PBMCs. Source of these receptors: a young woman in good health and CMV-seronegative. The conserved cysteine and the conserved F or W are not part of the CDR3 here. The order of the fields is V gene, J gene, clone size, CDR3 protein. Only some rows state a clone size, as once, few, many or a class for expanded clones.

TRBV19	TRBJ2-5	-	ATGDFQETQY
TRBV30	TRBJ1-3	-	AWNQGNSGNTIY
TRBV7-6	TRBJ2-7	-	ASSLAGGGIYEQY
TRBV29-1	TRBJ1-5	-	SVASGISNQPQH
TRBV29-1	TRBJ2-7	-	SVAAGTANYEQY
TRBV29-1	TRBJ1-2	-	SVHDGGYT
TRBV5-1	TRBJ2-1	-	ASSLGAPPGNEQF
TRBV6-5	TRBJ1-2	many	ASRNQQGKGYGYT
TRBV2	TRBJ2-1	-	ASSEGLSVGNEQF
TRBV11-2	TRBJ2-1	-	ASTRDRGRNEQF
TRBV28	TRBJ1-2	-	ASSPWYYGYT
TRBV29-1	TRBJ1-5	once	SVGGQGRNQPQH
TRBV6-6	TRBJ2-3	-	ASSYLGPDTQY
TRBV19	TRBJ2-7	-	ASSITGEVEQY
TRBV9	TRBJ2-7	once	ASSVGGGGTAEQY
TRBV10-3	TRBJ2-7	-	AISVSEEDEQY
TRBV5-1	TRBJ2-1	-	ASSSAGTQYNEQF
TRBV6-5	TRBJ1-1	-	ASSMGRRLEAF
TRBV9	TRBJ2-7	-	ASSKGDYEQY
TRBV2	TRBJ2-2	-	ASSSGQGANTGELF
TRBV5-1	TRBJ1-5	-	ASSLGMRGQPQH
TRBV2	TRBJ2-7	-	AGNGNRVSEQY
TRBV28	TRBJ2-7	-	ASSFGGGPGEQY
TRBV5-1	TRBJ2-2	-	ASSLPASGRTGELF
TRBV10-1	TRBJ1-5	few	ASSAQANQPQH